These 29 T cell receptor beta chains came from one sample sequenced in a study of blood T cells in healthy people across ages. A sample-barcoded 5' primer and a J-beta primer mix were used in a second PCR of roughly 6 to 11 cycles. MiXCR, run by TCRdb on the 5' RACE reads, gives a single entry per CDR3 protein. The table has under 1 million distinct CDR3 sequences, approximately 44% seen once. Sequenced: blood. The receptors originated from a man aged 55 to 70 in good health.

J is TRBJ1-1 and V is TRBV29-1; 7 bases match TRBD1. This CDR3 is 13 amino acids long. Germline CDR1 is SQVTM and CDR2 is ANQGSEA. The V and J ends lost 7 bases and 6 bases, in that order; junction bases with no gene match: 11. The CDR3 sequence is CSAYPDRSPEAFF. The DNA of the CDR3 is TGCAGCGCCTACCCGGACAGGTCCCCTGAAGCTTTCTTT.

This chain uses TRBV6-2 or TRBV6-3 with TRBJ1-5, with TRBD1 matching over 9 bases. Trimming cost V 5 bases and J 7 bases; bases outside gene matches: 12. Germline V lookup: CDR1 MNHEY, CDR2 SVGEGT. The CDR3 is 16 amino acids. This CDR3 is CASSATGDRVGQPQHF. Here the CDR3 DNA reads TGTGCCAGCAGTGCGACCGGGGACAGGGTGGGGCAGCCCCAGCATTTT.

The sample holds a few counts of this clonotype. CDR3 nucleotides: TGTGCCAGCAACGGACAGGGGGCTTACAATGAGCAGTTCTTC. This sequence encodes CASNGQGAYNEQFF. V is TRBV3-1 and J is TRBJ2-1, with TRBD1 matching over 11 bases. Germline CDR1 reads LGHDT; CDR2 reads YNNKEL (reference sequence). The J segment lost 4 bases and the V segment lost 7 bases, leaving 3 bases of the junction unmatched. The CDR3 is made up of 14 amino acids.

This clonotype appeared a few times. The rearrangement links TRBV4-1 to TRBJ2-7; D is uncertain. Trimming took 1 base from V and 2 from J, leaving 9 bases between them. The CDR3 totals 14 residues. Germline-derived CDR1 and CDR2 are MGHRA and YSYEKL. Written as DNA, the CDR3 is TGCGCCAGCAGCCAAGCGGACGGACCCTACGAGCAGTACTTC. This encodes CASSQADGPYEQYF.

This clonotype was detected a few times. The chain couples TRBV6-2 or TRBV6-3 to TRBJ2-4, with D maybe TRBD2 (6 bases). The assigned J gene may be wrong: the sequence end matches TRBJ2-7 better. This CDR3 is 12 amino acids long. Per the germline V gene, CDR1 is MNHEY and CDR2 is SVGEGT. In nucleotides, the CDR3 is TGTGCCACCAAGGAGGGGTTCTACGAGCAGTACTTC. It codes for CATKEGFYEQYF.

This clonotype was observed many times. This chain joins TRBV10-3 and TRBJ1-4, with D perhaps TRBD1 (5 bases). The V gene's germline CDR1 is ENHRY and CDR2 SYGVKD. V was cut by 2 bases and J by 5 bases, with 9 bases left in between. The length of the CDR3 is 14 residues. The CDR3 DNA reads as TGTGCCATCAGTGAGGACAGACCCAATGAAAAACTGTTTTTT. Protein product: CAISEDRPNEKLFF.

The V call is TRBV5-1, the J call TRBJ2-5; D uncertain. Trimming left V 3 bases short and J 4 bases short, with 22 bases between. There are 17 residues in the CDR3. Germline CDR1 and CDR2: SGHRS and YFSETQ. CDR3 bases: TGCGCCAGCAGCTCCCCCACGAGACGTCGTCTAGTAGAGACCCAGTACTTC. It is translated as CASSSPTRRRLVETQYF.

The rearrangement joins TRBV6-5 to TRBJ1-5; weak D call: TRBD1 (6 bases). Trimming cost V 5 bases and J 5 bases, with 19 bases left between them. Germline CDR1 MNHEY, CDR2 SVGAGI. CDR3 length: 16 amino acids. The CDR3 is CASSTLQGGKDQPQHF. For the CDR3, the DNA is TGTGCCAGCAGTACCCTCCAAGGGGGGAAAGATCAGCCCCAGCATTTT.

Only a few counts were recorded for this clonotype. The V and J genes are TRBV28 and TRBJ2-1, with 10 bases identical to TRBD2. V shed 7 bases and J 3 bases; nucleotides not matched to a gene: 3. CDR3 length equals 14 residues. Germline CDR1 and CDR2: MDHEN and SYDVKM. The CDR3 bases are TGTGCCAGCACTAGCGGGGGCCTCTACAATGAGCAGTTCTTC. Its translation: CASTSGGLYNEQFF.

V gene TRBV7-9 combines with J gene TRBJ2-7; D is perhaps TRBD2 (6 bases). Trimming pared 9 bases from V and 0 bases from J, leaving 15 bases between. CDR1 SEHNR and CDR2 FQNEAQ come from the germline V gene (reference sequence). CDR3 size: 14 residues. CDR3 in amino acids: CASTLGGVSYEQYF. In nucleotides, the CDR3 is TGTGCCAGTACCCTGGGGGGAGTCTCCTACGAGCAGTACTTC.

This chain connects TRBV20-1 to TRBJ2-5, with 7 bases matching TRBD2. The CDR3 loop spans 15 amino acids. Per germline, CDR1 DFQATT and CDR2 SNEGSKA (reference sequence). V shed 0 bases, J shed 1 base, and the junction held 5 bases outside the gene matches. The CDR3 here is CSARDSTSAQETQYF. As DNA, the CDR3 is TGCAGTGCTAGAGACTCAACTAGCGCCCAAGAGACCCAGTACTTC.

Here the CDR3 DNA reads TGTGCCAGCAGTAGCACCGGGATCGGCGGCTACACCTTC. Its translation: CASSSTGIGGYTF. The rearrangement uses TRBV6-5 and TRBJ1-2, with D hard to call. Trimming shortened V by 5 bases and J by 8 bases, and 15 bases separated the two germline ends. CDR1 is MNHEY and CDR2 is SVGAGI in the germline V gene. This CDR3 region has 13 residues.

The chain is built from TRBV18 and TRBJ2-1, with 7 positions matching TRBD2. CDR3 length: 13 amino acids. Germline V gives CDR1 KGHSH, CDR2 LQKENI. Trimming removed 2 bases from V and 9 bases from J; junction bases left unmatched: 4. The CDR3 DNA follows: TGTGCCAGCTCACCAGAGCGGGAACTTGAGCAGTTCTTC. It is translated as CASSPERELEQFF.

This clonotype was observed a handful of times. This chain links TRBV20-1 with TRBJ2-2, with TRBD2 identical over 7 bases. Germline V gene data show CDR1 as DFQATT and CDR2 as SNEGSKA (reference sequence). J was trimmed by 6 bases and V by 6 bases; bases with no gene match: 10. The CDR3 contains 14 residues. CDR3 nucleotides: TGCAGTGCCCTGGCTAGCGGCGTCCCCGGGGAGCTGTTTTTT. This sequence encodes CSALASGVPGELFF.

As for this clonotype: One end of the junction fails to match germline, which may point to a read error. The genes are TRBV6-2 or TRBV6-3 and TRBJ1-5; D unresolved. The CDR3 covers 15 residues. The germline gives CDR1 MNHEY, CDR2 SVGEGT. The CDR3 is CASRNQRSTNLPQHF. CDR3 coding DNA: TGTGCCAGCAGAAACCAGAGAAGTACGAATCTGCCCCAGCATTTT.

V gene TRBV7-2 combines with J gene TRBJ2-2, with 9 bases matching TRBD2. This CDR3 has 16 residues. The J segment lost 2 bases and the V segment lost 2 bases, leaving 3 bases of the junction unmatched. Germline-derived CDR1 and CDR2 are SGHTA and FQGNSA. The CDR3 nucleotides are TGTGCCAGCAGCTTAAAAGCGGGGGGCAACACCGGGGAGCTGTTTTTT. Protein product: CASSLKAGGNTGELFF.

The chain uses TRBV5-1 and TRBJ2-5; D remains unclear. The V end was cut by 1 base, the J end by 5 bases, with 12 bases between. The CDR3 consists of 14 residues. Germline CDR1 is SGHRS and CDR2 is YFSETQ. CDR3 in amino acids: CASSLFNEGETQYF. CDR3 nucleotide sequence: TGCGCCAGCAGCTTGTTCAATGAAGGGGAGACCCAGTACTTC.

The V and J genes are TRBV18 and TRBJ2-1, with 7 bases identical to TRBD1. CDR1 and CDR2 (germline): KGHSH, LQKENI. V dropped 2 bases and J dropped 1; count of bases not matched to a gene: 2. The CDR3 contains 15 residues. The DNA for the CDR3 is TGTGCCAGCTCACCAGGACAGGAGTCCTACAATGAGCAGTTCTTC. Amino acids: CASSPGQESYNEQFF.

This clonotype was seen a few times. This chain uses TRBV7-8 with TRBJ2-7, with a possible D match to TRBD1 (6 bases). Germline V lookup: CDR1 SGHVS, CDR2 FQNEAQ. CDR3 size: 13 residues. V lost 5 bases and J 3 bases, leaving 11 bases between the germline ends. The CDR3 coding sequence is TGTGCCAGCAGCCGGGACACCCTCTACGAGCAGTACTTC. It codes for CASSRDTLYEQYF.

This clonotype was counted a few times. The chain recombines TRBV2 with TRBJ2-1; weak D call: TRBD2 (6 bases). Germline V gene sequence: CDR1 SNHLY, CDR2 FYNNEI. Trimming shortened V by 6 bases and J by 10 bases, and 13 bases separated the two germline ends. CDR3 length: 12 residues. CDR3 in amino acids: CASSVEGREQFF. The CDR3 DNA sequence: TGTGCCAGCAGCGTGGAAGGGAGGGAGCAGTTCTTC.

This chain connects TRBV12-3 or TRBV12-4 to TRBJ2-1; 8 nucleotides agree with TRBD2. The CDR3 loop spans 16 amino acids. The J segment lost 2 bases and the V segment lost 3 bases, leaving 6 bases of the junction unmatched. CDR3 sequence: CASSFGPGGAYNEQFF. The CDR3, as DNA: TGTGCCAGCAGTTTCGGTCCCGGGGGGGCCTACAATGAGCAGTTCTTC.

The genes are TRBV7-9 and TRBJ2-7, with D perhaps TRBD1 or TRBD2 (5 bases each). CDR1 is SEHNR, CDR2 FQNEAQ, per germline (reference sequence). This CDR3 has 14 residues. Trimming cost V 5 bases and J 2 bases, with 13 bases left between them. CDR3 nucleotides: TGTGCCAGCAGCCGGGGACGGGACGCCTACGAGCAGTACTTC. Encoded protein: CASSRGRDAYEQYF.

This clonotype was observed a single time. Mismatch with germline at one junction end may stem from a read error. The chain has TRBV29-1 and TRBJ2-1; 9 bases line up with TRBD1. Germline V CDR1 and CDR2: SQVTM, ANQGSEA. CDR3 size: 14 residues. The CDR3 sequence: CGVTGTGLYNEQFF. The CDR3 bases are TGCGGCGTGACCGGGACAGGGCTCTACAATGAGCAGTTCTTC.

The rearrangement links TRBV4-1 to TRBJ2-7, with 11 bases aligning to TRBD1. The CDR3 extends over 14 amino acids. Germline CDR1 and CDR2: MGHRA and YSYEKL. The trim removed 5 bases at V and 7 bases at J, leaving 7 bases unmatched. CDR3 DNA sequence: TGCGCCAGCAGCAAGGGACAGGGGGTCGAAGAGCAGTACTTC. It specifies CASSKGQGVEEQYF.

CDR3 amino acids: CASSRTGQRYEQYF. The CDR3 coding sequence is TGTGCCAGCAGTCGGACAGGGCAGCGCTACGAGCAGTACTTC. The genes are TRBV27 and TRBJ2-5; 8 bases are a match to TRBD1. The closer fit of TRBJ2-7 to the DNA end suggests the J call may be wrong. The germline V gene has CDR1 MNHEY and CDR2 SMNVEV (reference sequence). The CDR3 extends over 14 amino acids.

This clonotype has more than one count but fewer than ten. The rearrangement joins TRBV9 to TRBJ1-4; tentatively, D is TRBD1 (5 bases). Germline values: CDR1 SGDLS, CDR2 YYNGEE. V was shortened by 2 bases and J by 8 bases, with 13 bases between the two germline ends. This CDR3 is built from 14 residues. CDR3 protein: CASSVGQGGEKLFF. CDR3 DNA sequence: TGTGCCAGCAGCGTTGGTCAGGGTGGGGAAAAACTGTTTTTT.

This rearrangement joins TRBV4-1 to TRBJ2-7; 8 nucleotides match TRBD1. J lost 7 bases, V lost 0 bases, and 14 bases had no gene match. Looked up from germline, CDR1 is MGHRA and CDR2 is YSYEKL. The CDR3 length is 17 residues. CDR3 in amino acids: CASSQDDQGAGYNEQYF. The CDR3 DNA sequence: TGCGCCAGCAGCCAAGATGACCAGGGGGCGGGCTACAATGAGCAGTACTTC.

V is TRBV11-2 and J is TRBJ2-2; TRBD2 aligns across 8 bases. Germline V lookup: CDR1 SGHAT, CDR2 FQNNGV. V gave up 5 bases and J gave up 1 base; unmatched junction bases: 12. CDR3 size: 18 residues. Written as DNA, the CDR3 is TGTGCCAGCAGCAGCATAAACGCGGGGGGCGGGAACACCGGGGAGCTGTTTTTT. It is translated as CASSSINAGGGNTGELFF.

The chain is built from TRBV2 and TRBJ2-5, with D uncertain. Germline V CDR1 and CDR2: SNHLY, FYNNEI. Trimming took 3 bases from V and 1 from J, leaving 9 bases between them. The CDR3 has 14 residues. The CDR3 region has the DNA TGTGCCAGCAGTGAGAGGAGCATCCAAGAGACCCAGTACTTC. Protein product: CASSERSIQETQYF.